The TCR beta chain under discussion was sequenced for a study of T-cell reconstitution after alpha-beta-depleted transplantation in children. Study findings and constraints: At one year after transplant, newly produced T cells mostly accounted for T-cell counts and diversity. Recipient T cells and thymic progenitors that survived gave rise to the high TCRbeta diversity observed at day 60 in some patients.

This clonotype came up many times. Its antigen is unknown. Trimming shortened V by 0 bases and J by 2 bases, and 21 bases separated the two germline ends. The germline CDR1 and CDR2 sequences are LNHNV and YYDKDF (reference sequence). This CDR3 has 19 amino acids. Unique molecular identifiers featured in how the TCRbeta library was prepared. TCRdb reprocessed the PCR reads with MiXCR, giving one entry per CDR3 protein. The repertoire holds around 250,000 distinct CDR3 sequences, 8.2% seen once, with roughly 6% in the top ten. This TCR was sampled from a male patient aged 5 to 17 who had a stem cell transplant for acute lymphoblastic leukemia, so the T cells may come from the graft donor. Sample: PBMCs, mostly from graft donor cells, taken 180 days after TCRalphabeta/CD19-depleted stem cell transplant. The chain employs TRBV15 and TRBJ2-3; weak D call: TRBD2 (8 bases). CDR3 DNA sequence: TGTGCCACCAGCAGAGATCAGCGGGGGCGGACAGGCCCCACAGATACGCAGTATTTT. This sequence encodes CATSRDQRGRTGPTDTQYF.